Listed below are T cell receptor beta chains from one sample, sequenced in a study of cytomegalovirus exposure and HLA in healthy donors. Produced via immunoSEQ multiplex PCR; TCRdb's table is partial and in-frame only. The sample yields 150,000 to 180,000 clones, 70% to 80% seen once. Specimen: PBMCs. These receptors all stem from a man between 25 and 39 years old in good health and CMV-seronegative. Both conserved end residues are part of each CDR3. Fields, in order: J gene, CDR3 length, V gene, clone size, D gene, CDR3 protein, CDR3 DNA. D genes are given only for firm matches. Where a row states a size, it is once, few, many or the class of an expanded clone; other rows omit it.

j_gene: TRBJ1-2; len: 14; v_gene: TRBV5-6; abundance: .; d_gene: .; CDR3aa: CASSKPGANYGYPF; CDR3nt: TGTGCCAGCAGCAAGCCAGGGGCCAACTATGGCTACCCCTTC
j_gene: TRBJ2-2; len: 17; v_gene: TRBV5-1; abundance: once; d_gene: .; CDR3aa: CASSLAGGLPNTGELFF; CDR3nt: TGCGCCAGCAGCTTGGCTGGGGGCCTTCCGAACACCGGGGAGCTGTTTTTT
j_gene: TRBJ1-2; len: 12; v_gene: TRBV29-1; abundance: .; d_gene: TRBD1; CDR3aa: CSVVGQGGGYTF; CDR3nt: TGCAGCGTTGTGGGACAGGGAGGTGGCTACACCTTC
j_gene: TRBJ2-3; len: 13; v_gene: TRBV6-1; abundance: .; d_gene: .; CDR3aa: CASNLAITDTQYF; CDR3nt: TGTGCCAGCAATCTAGCGATCACAGATACGCAGTATTTT
j_gene: TRBJ2-3; len: 15; v_gene: TRBV14; abundance: once; d_gene: .; CDR3aa: CASSRDFYGTDTQYF; CDR3nt: TGTGCCAGCAGCCGCGACTTCTACGGCACAGATACGCAGTATTTT
j_gene: TRBJ1-1; len: 16; v_gene: TRBV10-3; abundance: .; d_gene: .; CDR3aa: CAISEYREGLNTEAFF; CDR3nt: TGTGCCATCAGTGAGTACAGGGAGGGCCTGAACACTGAAGCTTTCTTT
j_gene: TRBJ2-1; len: 13; v_gene: TRBV19; abundance: .; d_gene: .; CDR3aa: CASSVMPGNEQFF; CDR3nt: TGTGCCAGTTCGGTAATGCCGGGCAATGAGCAGTTCTTC
j_gene: TRBJ2-1; len: 17; v_gene: TRBV11-3; abundance: .; d_gene: .; CDR3aa: CASSIQTSDRSYNEQFF; CDR3nt: TGTGCCAGCAGCATTCAAACCTCAGACAGGTCCTACAATGAGCAGTTCTTC
j_gene: TRBJ2-1; len: 19; v_gene: TRBV5-4; abundance: once; d_gene: TRBD2; CDR3aa: CASSLSRLAGRPSYNEQFF; CDR3nt: TGTGCCAGCAGCCTATCCCGACTAGCGGGGCGACCCTCCTACAATGAGCAGTTCTTC
j_gene: TRBJ2-2; len: 16; v_gene: TRBV28; abundance: .; d_gene: TRBD1; CDR3aa: CASNQGGASSIGELFF; CDR3nt: TGTGCCAGCAACCAAGGGGGCGCGAGTAGTATCGGGGAGCTGTTTTTT
j_gene: TRBJ1-3; len: 19; v_gene: TRBV9; abundance: once; d_gene: TRBD1; CDR3aa: CASSARQGDLRGTGNTIYF; CDR3nt: TGTGCCAGCAGCGCCAGACAGGGTGATCTTAGGGGAACTGGAAACACCATATATTTT
j_gene: TRBJ2-7; len: 14; v_gene: TRBV29-1; abundance: .; d_gene: TRBD1; CDR3aa: CSVRQGGFSYEQYF; CDR3nt: TGCAGCGTCCGACAGGGGGGATTCTCCTACGAGCAGTACTTC
j_gene: TRBJ1-4; len: 16; v_gene: TRBV5-6; abundance: few; d_gene: TRBD1; CDR3aa: CASSTPGQGSNEKLFF; CDR3nt: TGTGCCAGCAGCACCCCGGGACAGGGGTCTAATGAAAAACTGTTTTTT
j_gene: TRBJ2-1; len: 17; v_gene: TRBV7-6; abundance: .; d_gene: TRBD2; CDR3aa: CASSPDSGGVTYNEQFF; CDR3nt: TGTGCCAGCAGCCCAGATAGCGGGGGTGTTACCTACAATGAGCAGTTCTTC
j_gene: TRBJ1-5; len: 15; v_gene: TRBV15; abundance: .; d_gene: .; CDR3aa: CATSRSGLSNQPQHF; CDR3nt: TGTGCCACCAGCAGATCTGGACTGAGCAATCAGCCCCAGCATTTT
j_gene: TRBJ1-3; len: 13; v_gene: TRBV11-2; abundance: .; d_gene: TRBD1; CDR3aa: CASSLDRGNTIYF; CDR3nt: TGTGCCAGCAGCCTGGACAGGGGAAACACCATATATTTT
j_gene: TRBJ1-1; len: 14; v_gene: TRBV5-1; abundance: once; d_gene: .; CDR3aa: CASSLIGVDTEAFF; CDR3nt: TGCGCCAGCAGCTTGATAGGGGTAGACACTGAAGCTTTCTTT
j_gene: TRBJ1-6; len: 14; v_gene: TRBV19; abundance: .; d_gene: .; CDR3aa: CASSTGFYNSPLHF; CDR3nt: TGTGCCAGTAGTACGGGGTTCTATAATTCACCCCTCCACTTT